The 11 T cell receptor beta chains below come from one sample, sequenced in a study of shared clonotypes between healthy human individuals. TCRdb's table, derived via immunoSEQ multiplex PCR, lists solely in-frame clones and lacks some. The repertoire holds about 2.4 million clones, with about 92% as singletons. Input material: naive CD4+ T cells sorted from blood. The subset: CD45RA+ positively selected. The receptors derive from a man younger than 30 in good health.

The J gene is TRBJ2-3, the V gene TRBV9; D unresolved. This CDR3 is built from 17 residues. CDR1 is SGDLS, CDR2 YYNGEE, per germline. Trimming stripped 4 bases from V and 0 bases from J, with 18 bases between. DNA for the CDR3: TGTGCCAGCAGCTTCAGTGCGAGCGTCCTAAGCACAGATACGCAGTATTTT. This encodes CASSFSASVLSTDTQYF.

The rearrangement links TRBV30 to TRBJ2-2; tentatively, D is TRBD1 or TRBD2 (5 bases each). This CDR3 region has 13 residues. The V end lost 2 bases, the J end lost 7 bases, and 11 bases lay between the germline ends. The germline V gene encodes CDR1 GTSNPN and CDR2 SVGIG (reference sequence). The CDR3 nucleotides are TGTGCCTGGAGTCCGGGGCTTTTCGGGGAGCTGTTTTTT. It encodes CAWSPGLFGELFF.

The V gene is TRBV29-1, the J gene TRBJ2-1; no reliable D call. Germline V lookup: CDR1 SQVTM, CDR2 ANQGSEA. Deletions cut 1 base from V and 11 bases from J, with 9 bases between. The CDR3 consists of 11 residues. In DNA, the CDR3 is TGCAGCGTTGAAGGTAGCTTCCAGCAGTTCTTC. It translates to CSVEGSFQQFF.

This chain joins TRBV5-1 and TRBJ1-3; 7 nucleotides align to TRBD1. Germline CDR1 is SGHRS and CDR2 is YFSETQ. The CDR3 has 15 residues. J lost 0 bases, V lost 2 bases, and 2 bases had no gene match. In nucleotides, the CDR3 is TGCGCCAGCAGCTTACAGGGGACCTCTGGAAACACCATATATTTT. Translation: CASSLQGTSGNTIYF.

The chain combines TRBV6-5 with TRBJ1-6, with TRBD1 matching over 7 bases. The CDR3 consists of 14 residues. V trimming: 4 bases; J trimming: 7 bases; junction bases outside the gene matches: 4. The germline V gene has CDR1 MNHEY and CDR2 SVGAGI. Here the CDR3 DNA reads TGTGCCAGCAGTTGGGGGACAGTCAATTCACCCCTCCACTTT. It encodes CASSWGTVNSPLHF.

As for this clone: Germline is not matched at one junction end, which may reflect a read error. The chain combines TRBV7-7 with TRBJ1-3; D may be TRBD1 (5 bases). The germline V gene encodes CDR1 SSHAT and CDR2 FNYEAQ (reference sequence). The CDR3 loop spans 16 amino acids. The DNA for the CDR3 is TGTGCTAGCAGCCCCGGGACGGCTTTCTCTGGAAACACCATATATTTT. It specifies CASSPGTAFSGNTIYF.

Note on this clone: The sample holds other DNA sequences that translate to the same CDR3. The DNA for the CDR3 is TGTGCCAGCTCACCCGACAGGGTAGGAGAGACCCAGTACTTC. It translates to CASSPDRVGETQYF. The V call is TRBV18, the J call TRBJ2-5; 7 bases agree with TRBD1. The V segment lost 3 bases and the J segment 4 bases; nucleotides outside the gene matches: 5. Germline V lookup: CDR1 KGHSH, CDR2 LQKENI. The CDR3 has 14 residues. Combining the CDR3 with reference TRBV18 and TRBJ2-5 gives the whole variable domain NAGVMQNPRHLVRRRGQEARLRCSPMKGHSHVYWYRQLPEEGLKFMVYLQKENIIDESGMPKERFSAEFPKEGPSILRIQQVVRGDSAAYFCASSPDRVGETQYFGPGTRLLVL.

The J gene is TRBJ2-5, the V gene TRBV7-3; a weak D match, TRBD2 (6 bases). V was clipped by 5 bases and J by 3 bases, with 10 bases between them. The CDR3 runs to 13 residues. Germline V CDR1 and CDR2: SGHTA, FQGTGA. CDR3 amino acids: CASSPTREETQYF. The CDR3 nucleotides read TGTGCCAGCAGCCCGACTAGAGAAGAGACCCAGTACTTC.

Concerning this clone itself: It is likely a read error, because the conserved phenylalanine at the end of the CDR3 is missing. No DNA is shown, since the ends of the CDR3 on it are uncertain; the CDR3 is the one TCRdb lists. The chain carries TRBV6-6 and TRBJ1-1. From its first to its last residue, the CDR3 has 12 amino acids. Germline lookup yields CDR1 MNHNY and CDR2 SVGAGI (reference sequence). The CDR3 protein is CASSDLGPVHPR.

The J gene is TRBJ1-4, the V gene TRBV28; no clear D gene. The germline V gene encodes CDR1 MDHEN and CDR2 SYDVKM. V was cut by 7 bases and J by 5 bases, with 17 bases left in between. The CDR3 loop spans 15 amino acids. The CDR3 protein is CASTPMGIGNEKLFF. In DNA form, the CDR3 reads TGTGCCAGCACCCCAATGGGGATAGGAAATGAAAAACTGTTTTTT.

The rearrangement joins TRBV20-1 to TRBJ1-2, with TRBD1 as a possible D gene (6 bases). The V end was cut by 6 bases, the J end by 13 bases, with 18 bases between. Germline assignment: CDR1 DFQATT and CDR2 SNEGSKA (reference sequence). The CDR3 runs 11 residues. The CDR3 spells CSAGGQGPSTF. CDR3 bases: TGCAGTGCGGGGGGGCAGGGGCCGTCCACCTTC.